The source of this T cell receptor beta chain is a study of cytomegalovirus exposure and HLA in healthy donors. Overall study: Among about 179 million T cells, an earlier analysis found roughly 100 million unique TCR beta sequences. General observations from the study: A few CMV-associated chains were confirmed in vitro to be specific for CMV antigens. CMV serostatus was the sole immune exposure data available. The later analysis indicated that the majority of CMV-associated TCR beta chains appeared HLA-restricted.

60 Vbeta and 13 Jbeta primers were used in PCR. Data came from immunoSEQ multiplex PCR; TCRdb stores just in-frame clones and leaves some out. The sample shows 35,000 to 45,000 clones, around 53% of them seen only once. Germline V lookup: CDR1 SNHLY, CDR2 FYNNEI. The CDR3 contains 13 residues. The V segment lost 9 bases and the J segment 8 bases; nucleotides outside the gene matches: 6. This clone was observed once. Antigen specificity is unknown. The chain is built from TRBV2 and TRBJ1-4; 10 bases match TRBD1. This clonotype originated in a woman aged 35 to 49 in good health and CMV-seropositive. The specimen was PBMCs. Here the CDR3 reads CASEGQGREKLFF. CDR3 in DNA: TGTGCCAGTGAGGGACAGGGGCGGGAAAAACTGTTTTTT.